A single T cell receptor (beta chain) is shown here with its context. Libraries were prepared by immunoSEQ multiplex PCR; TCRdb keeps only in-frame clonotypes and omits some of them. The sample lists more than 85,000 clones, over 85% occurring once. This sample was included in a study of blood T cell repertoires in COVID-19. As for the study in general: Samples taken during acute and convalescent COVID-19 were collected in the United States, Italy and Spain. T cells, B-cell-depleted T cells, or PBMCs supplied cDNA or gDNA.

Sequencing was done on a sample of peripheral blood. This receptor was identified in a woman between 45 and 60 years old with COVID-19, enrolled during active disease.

As DNA, the CDR3 is TGTGCCAGCGGGGGGGAGTTCTCTGGAAACACCATATATTTT. This encodes CASGGEFSGNTIYF. The gene calls are TRBV2 and TRBJ1-3; the D gene is possibly TRBD1 (5 bases). Trimming took off 8 bases at V and 0 bases at J, with 11 bases between the two ends. Germline V gene sequence: CDR1 SNHLY, CDR2 FYNNEI. This CDR3 is built from 14 residues.